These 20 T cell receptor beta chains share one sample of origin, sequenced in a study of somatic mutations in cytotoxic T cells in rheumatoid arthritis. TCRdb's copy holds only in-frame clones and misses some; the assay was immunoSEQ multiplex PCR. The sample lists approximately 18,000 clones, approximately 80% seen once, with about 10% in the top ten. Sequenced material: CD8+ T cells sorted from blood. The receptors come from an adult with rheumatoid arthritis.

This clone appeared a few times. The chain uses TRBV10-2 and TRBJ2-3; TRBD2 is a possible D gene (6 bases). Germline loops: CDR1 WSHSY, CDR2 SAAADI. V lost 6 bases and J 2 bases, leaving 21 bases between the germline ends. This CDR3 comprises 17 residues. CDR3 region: CASRANLGSRITDTQYF. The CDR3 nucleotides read TGCGCCAGCAGGGCCAACCTCGGGAGCCGCATCACAGATACGCAGTATTTT.

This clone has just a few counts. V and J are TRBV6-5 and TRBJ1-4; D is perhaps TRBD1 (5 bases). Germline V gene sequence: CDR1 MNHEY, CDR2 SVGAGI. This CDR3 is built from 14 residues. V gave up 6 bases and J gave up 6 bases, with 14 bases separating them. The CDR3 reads CASSSGIGDEKLFF. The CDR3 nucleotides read TGTGCCAGCAGCTCGGGAATAGGGGATGAAAAACTGTTTTTT.

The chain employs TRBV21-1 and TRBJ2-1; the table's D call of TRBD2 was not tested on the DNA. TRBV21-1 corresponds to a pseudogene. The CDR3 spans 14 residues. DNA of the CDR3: TGTGCCAGTGAGGAGCGGAGGCCGTCTAGGGAGCAGTTCTTC. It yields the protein CASEERRPSREQFF.

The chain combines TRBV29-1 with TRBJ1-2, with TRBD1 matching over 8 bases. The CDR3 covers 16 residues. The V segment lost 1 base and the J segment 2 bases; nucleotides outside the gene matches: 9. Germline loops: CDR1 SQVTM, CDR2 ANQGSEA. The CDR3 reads CSVEGQGARNNYGYTF. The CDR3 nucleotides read TGCAGCGTTGAAGGCCAGGGGGCGAGGAACAACTATGGCTACACCTTC.

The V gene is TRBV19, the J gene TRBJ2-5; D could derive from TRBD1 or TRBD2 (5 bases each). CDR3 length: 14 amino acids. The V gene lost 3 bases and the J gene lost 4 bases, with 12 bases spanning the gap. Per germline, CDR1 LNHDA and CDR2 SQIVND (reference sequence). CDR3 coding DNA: TGTGCCAGTAGTATCGTCGGGGCAGGAGAGACCCAGTACTTC. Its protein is CASSIVGAGETQYF.

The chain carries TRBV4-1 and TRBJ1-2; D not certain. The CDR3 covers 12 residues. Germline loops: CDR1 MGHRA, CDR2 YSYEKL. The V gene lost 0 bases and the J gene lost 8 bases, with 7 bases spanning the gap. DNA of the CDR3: TGCGCCAGCAGCCAAGAGGGAGGAGGCTACACCTTC. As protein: CASSQEGGGYTF.

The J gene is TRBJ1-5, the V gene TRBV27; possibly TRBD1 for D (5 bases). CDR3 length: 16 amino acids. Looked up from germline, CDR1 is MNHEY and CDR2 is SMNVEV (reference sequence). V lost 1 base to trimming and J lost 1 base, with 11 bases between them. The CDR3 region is CASSLYAGSSNQPQHF. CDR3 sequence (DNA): TGTGCCAGCAGTTTATACGCAGGGTCGAGCAATCAGCCCCAGCATTTT.

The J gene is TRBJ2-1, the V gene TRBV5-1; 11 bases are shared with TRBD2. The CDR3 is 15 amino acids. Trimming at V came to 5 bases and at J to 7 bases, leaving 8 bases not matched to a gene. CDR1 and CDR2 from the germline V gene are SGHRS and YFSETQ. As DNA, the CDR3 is TGCGCCAGCAGTTTATTAGCGGGAGGGAATAATGAGCAGTTCTTC. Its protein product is CASSLLAGGNNEQFF.

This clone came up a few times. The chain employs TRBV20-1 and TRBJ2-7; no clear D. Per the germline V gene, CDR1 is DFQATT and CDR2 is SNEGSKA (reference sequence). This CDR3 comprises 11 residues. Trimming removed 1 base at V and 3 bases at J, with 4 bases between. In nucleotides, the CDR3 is TGCAGTGCTAGAGTGGGCTACGAGCAGTACTTC. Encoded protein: CSARVGYEQYF.

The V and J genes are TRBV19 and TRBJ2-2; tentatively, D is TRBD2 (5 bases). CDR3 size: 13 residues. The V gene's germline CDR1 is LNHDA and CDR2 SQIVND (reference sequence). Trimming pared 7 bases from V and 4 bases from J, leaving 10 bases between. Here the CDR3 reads CASNLARTGELFF. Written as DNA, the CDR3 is TGTGCCAGTAACCTAGCCCGCACCGGGGAGCTGTTTTTT.

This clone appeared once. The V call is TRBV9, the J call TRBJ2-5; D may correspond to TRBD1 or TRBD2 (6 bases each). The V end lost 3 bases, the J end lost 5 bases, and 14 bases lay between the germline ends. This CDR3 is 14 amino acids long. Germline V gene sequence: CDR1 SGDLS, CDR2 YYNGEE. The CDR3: CASSGEAGDETQYF. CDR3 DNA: TGTGCCAGCAGCGGGGAGGCAGGGGACGAGACCCAGTACTTC.

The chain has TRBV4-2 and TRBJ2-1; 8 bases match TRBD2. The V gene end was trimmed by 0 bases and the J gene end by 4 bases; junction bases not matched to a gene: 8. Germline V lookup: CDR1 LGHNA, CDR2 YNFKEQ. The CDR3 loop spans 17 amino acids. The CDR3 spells CASSQDGGTSSYNEQFF. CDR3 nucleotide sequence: TGTGCCAGCAGCCAAGATGGGGGGACTAGTTCGTACAATGAGCAGTTCTTC.

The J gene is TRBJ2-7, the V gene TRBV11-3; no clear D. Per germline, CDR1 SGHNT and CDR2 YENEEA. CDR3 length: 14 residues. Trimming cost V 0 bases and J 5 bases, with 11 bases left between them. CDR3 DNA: TGTGCCAGCAGCTTAGACCCGAATTTCGACGAGCAGTACTTC. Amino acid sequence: CASSLDPNFDEQYF.

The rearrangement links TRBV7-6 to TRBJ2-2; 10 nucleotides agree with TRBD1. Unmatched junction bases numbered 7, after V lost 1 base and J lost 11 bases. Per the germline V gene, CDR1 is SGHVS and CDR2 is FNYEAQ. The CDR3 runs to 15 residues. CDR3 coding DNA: TGTGCCAGCAGCTTAGTGCCCGGGACAGGGGCTGAGCTGTTTTTT. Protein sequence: CASSLVPGTGAELFF.

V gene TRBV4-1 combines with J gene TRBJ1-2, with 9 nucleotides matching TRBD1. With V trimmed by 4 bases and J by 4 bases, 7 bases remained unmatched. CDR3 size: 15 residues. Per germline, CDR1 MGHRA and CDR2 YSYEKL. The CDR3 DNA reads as TGCGCCAGCAGCCCCCGACAGGGGGTTATCTATGGCTACACCTTC. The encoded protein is CASSPRQGVIYGYTF.

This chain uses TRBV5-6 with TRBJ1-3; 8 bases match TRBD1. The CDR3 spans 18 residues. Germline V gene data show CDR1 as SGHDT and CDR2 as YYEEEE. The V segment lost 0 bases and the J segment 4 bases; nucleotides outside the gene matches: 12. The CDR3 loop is CASSLDTDRVKIGNTIYF. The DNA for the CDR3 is TGTGCCAGCAGCTTGGATACGGACAGGGTAAAAATAGGAAACACCATATATTTT. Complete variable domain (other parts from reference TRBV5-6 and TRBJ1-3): DAGVTQSPTHLIKTRGQQVTLRCSPKSGHDTVSWYQQALGQGPQFIFQYYEEEERQRGNFPDRFSGHQFPNYSSELNVNALLLGDSALYLCASSLDTDRVKIGNTIYFGEGSWLTVV.

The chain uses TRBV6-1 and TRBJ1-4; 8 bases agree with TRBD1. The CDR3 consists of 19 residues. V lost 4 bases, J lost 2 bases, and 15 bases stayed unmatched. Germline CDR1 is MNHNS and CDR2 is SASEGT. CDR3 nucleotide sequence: TGTGCCAGCAGTGGTGGACAGGGTTCGGGAGGATCTACTAATGAAAAACTGTTTTTT. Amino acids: CASSGGQGSGGSTNEKLFF.

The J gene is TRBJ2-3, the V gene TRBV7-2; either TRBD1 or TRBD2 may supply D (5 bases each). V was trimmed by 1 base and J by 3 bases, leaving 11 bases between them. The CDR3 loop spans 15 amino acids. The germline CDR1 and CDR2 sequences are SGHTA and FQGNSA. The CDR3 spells CASSLERGSTDTQYF. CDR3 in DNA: TGTGCCAGCAGCTTAGAGAGGGGCTCGACAGATACGCAGTATTTT.

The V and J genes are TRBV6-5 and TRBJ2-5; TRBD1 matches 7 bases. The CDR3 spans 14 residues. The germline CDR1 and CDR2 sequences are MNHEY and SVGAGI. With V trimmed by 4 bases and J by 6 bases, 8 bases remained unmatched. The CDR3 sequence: CASSWGQSTQTQYF. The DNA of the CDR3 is TGTGCCAGCAGTTGGGGACAGTCGACGCAGACCCAGTACTTC.

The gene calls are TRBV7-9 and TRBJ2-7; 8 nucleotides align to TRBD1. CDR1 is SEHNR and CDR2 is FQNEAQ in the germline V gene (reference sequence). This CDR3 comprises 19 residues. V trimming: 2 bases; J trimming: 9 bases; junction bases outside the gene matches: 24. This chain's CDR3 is CASSLIGGIGGKGQAGQYF. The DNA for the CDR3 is TGTGCCAGCAGCTTAATAGGCGGAATAGGGGGAAAGGGACAGGCGGGGCAGTACTTC.